These 3 T cell receptor beta chains were sequenced from one sample in a study of T cell responses to AZD1222 COVID-19 vaccine. The assay was immunoSEQ multiplex PCR, and TCRdb's table has in-frame clones only and misses some. This table holds 100,000 to 150,000 clones, about 89% found once. Source: peripheral blood, taken on day 0 of AZD1222 vaccination. The source of these receptors is an adult in good health.

The chain employs TRBV9 and TRBJ2-5; 8 bases match TRBD1. CDR1 and CDR2 (germline): SGDLS, YYNGEE. The ends lost 4 bases at V and 4 bases at J; junction bases unmatched: 9. The CDR3 length is 15 residues. The CDR3 bases are TGTGCCAGCAGCCGCCTAAGGACAGGGCTAGAGACCCAGTACTTC. Protein: CASSRLRTGLETQYF.

This clone was recorded only once. This rearrangement joins TRBV12-3 or TRBV12-4 to TRBJ2-1; D uncertain. This CDR3 comprises 11 residues. V lost 5 bases, J lost 7 bases, and 6 bases lay in between. Written as DNA, the CDR3 is TGTGCCAGCAGTCAGGCTAATGAGCAGTTCTTC. Protein sequence: CASSQANEQFF.

V and J are TRBV2 and TRBJ2-5, with D hard to call. The CDR3 totals 14 residues. V was shortened by 9 bases and J by 6 bases, with 20 bases between the two germline ends. The V gene's germline CDR1 is SNHLY and CDR2 FYNNEI. The CDR3 sequence is CAREPAQGSKTQYF. DNA for the CDR3: TGTGCCAGAGAACCAGCGCAAGGGTCGAAGACCCAGTACTTC.